This entry lists 15 T cell receptor beta chains sequenced from one sample in a study of cytomegalovirus exposure and HLA in healthy donors. Primers for the PCR totalled 60 Vbeta and 13 Jbeta. Clones were read by immunoSEQ multiplex PCR, and TCRdb kept only the in-frame ones, dropping some. The data show tens of thousands of clones, and the top ten clones hold roughly 5.8%. Sequencing input: PBMCs. All receptors come from a human donor in good health.

The gene calls are TRBV2 and TRBJ1-6; 8 positions match TRBD1. V trimming: 4 bases; J trimming: 9 bases; junction bases outside the gene matches: 8. CDR3 length: 15 residues. CDR1 and CDR2 (germline): SNHLY, FYNNEI. The CDR3 DNA sequence: TGTGCCAGCAGTGGGTCGGACAGGGACGCTTCACCCCTCCACTTT. Residues: CASSGSDRDASPLHF.

The chain uses TRBV18 and TRBJ2-7, with TRBD1 matching 9 bases. The V and J ends lost 0 bases and 1 base, in that order; junction bases with no gene match: 10. This CDR3 is 18 amino acids long. CDR1 is KGHSH and CDR2 is LQKENI in the germline V gene. Here the CDR3 DNA reads TGTGCCAGCTCACCACCAAACAACAGACAGGGGGATTCCTACGAGCAGTACTTC. Translation: CASSPPNNRQGDSYEQYF.

DNA for the CDR3: TGTGCCAGCTCTCTAGCGGGGGGCCAAGAGACCCAGTACTTC. Translation: CASSLAGGQETQYF. The chain uses TRBV18 and TRBJ2-5; 11 nucleotides match TRBD2. Germline V gene data show CDR1 as KGHSH and CDR2 as LQKENI. The CDR3 runs to 14 residues. V dropped 6 bases and J dropped 1; count of bases not matched to a gene: 1.

The gene calls are TRBV7-3 and TRBJ2-5; D gene uncertain. With 5 bases removed from V and 2 bases from J, the gap between germline ends came to 9 bases. The CDR3 runs 13 residues. CDR1 and CDR2 from the germline V gene are SGHTA and FQGTGA. The CDR3 loop is CASSPTIQETQYF. The CDR3 bases are TGTGCCAGCAGCCCGACAATACAAGAGACCCAGTACTTC.

The chain combines TRBV18 with TRBJ2-1; no clear D gene. Per the germline V gene, CDR1 is KGHSH and CDR2 is LQKENI. CDR3 size: 14 residues. Trimming took off 2 bases at V and 5 bases at J, with 10 bases between the two ends. The chain's CDR3 is CASSPTVGNNEQFF. The CDR3, as DNA: TGTGCCAGCTCACCAACGGTGGGCAACAATGAGCAGTTCTTC.

The V gene is TRBV19, the J gene TRBJ1-2; 10 nucleotides line up with TRBD1. The germline V gene encodes CDR1 LNHDA and CDR2 SQIVND (reference sequence). The CDR3 spans 16 residues. V was clipped by 6 bases and J by 4 bases; unmatched bases: 11. The CDR3 region has the DNA TGTGCCAGTAGCCGCGACAGGGGGCCCGGGGGCTATGGCTACACCTTC. Its translation: CASSRDRGPGGYGYTF.

The chain recombines TRBV30 with TRBJ1-3, with D tentatively TRBD1 (6 bases). The CDR3 has 14 residues. Germline loops: CDR1 GTSNPN, CDR2 SVGIG (reference sequence). V dropped 0 bases and J dropped 0 bases, with 6 bases sitting between them. The CDR3 region has the DNA TGTGCCTGGAGTGTAGGGGGCTCTGGAAACACCATATATTTT. Encoded protein: CAWSVGGSGNTIYF. Complete variable domain (other parts from reference TRBV30 and TRBJ1-3): SQTIHQWPATLVQPVGSPLSLECTVEGTSNPNLYWYRQAAGRGLQLLFYSVGIGQISSEVPQNLSASRPQDRQFILSSKKLLLSDSGFYLCAWSVGGSGNTIYFGEGSWLTVV.

The chain employs TRBV7-2 and TRBJ2-1, with 8 bases matching TRBD2. There are 14 residues in the CDR3. V trimming: 5 bases; J trimming: 6 bases; junction bases outside the gene matches: 6. Germline lookup yields CDR1 SGHTA and CDR2 FQGNSA. The CDR3 sequence: CASSTRLATNEQFF. CDR3 nucleotides: TGTGCCAGCAGCACCCGACTAGCGACCAATGAGCAGTTCTTC.

V usage is TRBV7-9 and J usage is TRBJ1-5; a weak D match, TRBD1 (5 bases). CDR1 is SEHNR and CDR2 is FQNEAQ in the germline V gene (reference sequence). The CDR3 has 15 residues. Trimming stripped 5 bases from V and 0 bases from J, with 11 bases between. CDR3 sequence: CASSPLGGSNQPQHF. Here the CDR3 DNA reads TGTGCCAGCAGCCCCTTGGGGGGTAGCAATCAGCCCCAGCATTTT.

The chain uses TRBV5-4 and TRBJ1-1; D unresolved. The ends were cut back, 4 bases at V and 5 bases at J, with 12 bases in the middle. CDR1 and CDR2 (germline): SGHNT, YYREEE (reference sequence). The CDR3 length is 13 residues. CDR3 sequence: CASSAFYRTEAFF. DNA for the CDR3: TGTGCCAGCAGCGCCTTTTATAGAACTGAAGCTTTCTTT.

The V gene is TRBV2, the J gene TRBJ2-1, with 10 nucleotides matching TRBD2. Germline CDR1 is SNHLY and CDR2 is FYNNEI. Unmatched junction bases numbered 4, after V lost 8 bases and J lost 0 bases. This CDR3 has 15 amino acids. This CDR3 is CASFSSGGSYNEQFF. CDR3 sequence (DNA): TGTGCCAGCTTTTCTAGCGGGGGCTCCTACAATGAGCAGTTCTTC.

The chain uses TRBV7-3 and TRBJ2-1; 7 bases align to TRBD1. V lost 6 bases to trimming and J lost 9 bases; unmatched junction nucleotides: 14. The germline CDR1 and CDR2 sequences are SGHTA and FQGTGA. This CDR3 is 15 amino acids long. The CDR3 sequence is CASSFLPGGMGEQFF. The CDR3 nucleotides are TGTGCCAGCAGTTTCCTACCAGGGGGAATGGGTGAGCAGTTCTTC.

V gene TRBV28 combines with J gene TRBJ1-2; perhaps TRBD1 as D (5 bases). CDR1 and CDR2 from the germline V gene are MDHEN and SYDVKM. This CDR3 contains 13 residues. V was pared by 7 bases and J by 7 bases, with 16 bases between. The CDR3 nucleotides read TGTGCCAGCACGGACACCCGAAGGTTTGGCTACACCTTC. This translates into CASTDTRRFGYTF.

J is TRBJ1-2 and V is TRBV2, with 8 bases aligning to TRBD1. Germline-derived CDR1 and CDR2 are SNHLY and FYNNEI. The CDR3 loop spans 14 amino acids. Trimming at V came to 6 bases and at J to 8 bases, leaving 11 bases not matched to a gene. CDR3 sequence: CASSPRTGRLGYTF. The CDR3 DNA reads TGTGCCAGCAGCCCTCGGACAGGGAGGCTAGGCTACACCTTC.

This chain uses TRBV7-9 with TRBJ2-2; 12 nucleotides align to TRBD2. The CDR3 has 15 amino acids. V shed 5 bases, J shed 6 bases, and the junction held 4 bases outside the gene matches. The germline V gene encodes CDR1 SEHNR and CDR2 FQNEAQ (reference sequence). In DNA form, the CDR3 reads TGTGCCAGCAGCCATGGACTAGCGGGGTCCGGGGAGCTGTTTTTT. It yields the protein CASSHGLAGSGELFF.